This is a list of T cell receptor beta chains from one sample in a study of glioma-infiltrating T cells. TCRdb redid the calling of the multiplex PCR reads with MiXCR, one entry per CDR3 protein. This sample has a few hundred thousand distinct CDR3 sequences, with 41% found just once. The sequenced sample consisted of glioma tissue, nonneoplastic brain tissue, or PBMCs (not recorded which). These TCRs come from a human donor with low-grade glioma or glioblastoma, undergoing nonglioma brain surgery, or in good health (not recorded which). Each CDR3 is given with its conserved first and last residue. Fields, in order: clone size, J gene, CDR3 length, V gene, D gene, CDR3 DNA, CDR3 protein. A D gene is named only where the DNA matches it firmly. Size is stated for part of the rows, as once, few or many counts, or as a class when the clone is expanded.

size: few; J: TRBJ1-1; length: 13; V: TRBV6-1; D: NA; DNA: TGTGCCAGCGGACCCAGGGTAGACACTGAAGCTTTCTTT; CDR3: CASGPRVDTEAFF
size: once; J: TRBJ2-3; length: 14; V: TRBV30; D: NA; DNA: TGTGCCTGGAATCCTAGCAGACCCACAGATACGCGGTATTTT; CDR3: CAWNPSRPTDTRYF
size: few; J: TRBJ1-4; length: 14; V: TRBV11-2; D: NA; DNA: TGTGCCAGCAGCTCCACCCGGGGAAACGAAAAACTGTTTTTT; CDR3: CASSSTRGNEKLFF
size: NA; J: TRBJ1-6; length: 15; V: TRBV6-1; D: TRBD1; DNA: TGTGCCAGCAGTCCCGGGACAGGGTTAAATTCACCCCTCCACTTT; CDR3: CASSPGTGLNSPLHF
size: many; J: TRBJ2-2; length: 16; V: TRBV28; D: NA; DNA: TGTGCCAGCAGTCCACCGGGACACTTGGCCACCGGGGAGCTGTTTTTT; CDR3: CASSPPGHLATGELFF
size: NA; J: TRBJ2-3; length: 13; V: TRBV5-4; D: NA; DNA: TGTGCCAGCAGCTTGTTGGACACAGATACGCAGTATTTT; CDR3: CASSLLDTDTQYF
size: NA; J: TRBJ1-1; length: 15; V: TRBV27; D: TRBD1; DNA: TGTGCCAGCAGTGCCCGGGACAGGGGGTACACTGAAGCTTTCTTT; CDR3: CASSARDRGYTEAFF
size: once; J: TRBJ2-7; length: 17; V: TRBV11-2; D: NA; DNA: TGTGCCAGCAGCCAAGAGCTGGGATCGGGACCGACCTACGAGCAGTACTTC; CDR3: CASSQELGSGPTYEQYF
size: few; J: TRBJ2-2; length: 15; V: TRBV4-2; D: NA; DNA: TGTGCCAGCAAAGCCCCCGAGAGAAACACCGGGGAGCTGTTTTTT; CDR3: CASKAPERNTGELFF
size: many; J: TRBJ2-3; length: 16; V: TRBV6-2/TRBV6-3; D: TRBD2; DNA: TGTGCCAGCAGCCCCTGGGCTAGCGGACTCACAGATACGCAGTATTTT; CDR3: CASSPWASGLTDTQYF
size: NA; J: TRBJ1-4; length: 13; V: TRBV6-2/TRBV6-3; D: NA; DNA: TGTGCCAGCAACGATCGTCCCGATGAAAAACTGTTTTTT; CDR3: CASNDRPDEKLFF
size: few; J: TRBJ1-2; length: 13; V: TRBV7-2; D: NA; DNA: TGTGCCAGCAGCCTGGGGACACTCTATGGCTACACCTTC; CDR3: CASSLGTLYGYTF
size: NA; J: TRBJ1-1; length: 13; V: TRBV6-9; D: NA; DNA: TGTGCCAGCAGTTTACTCGGACGCACTGAAGCTTTCTTT; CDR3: CASSLLGRTEAFF
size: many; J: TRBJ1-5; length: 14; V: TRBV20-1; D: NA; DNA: TGCAGTGCTAGAGACTACAGGGACAATCAGCCCCAGCATTTT; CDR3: CSARDYRDNQPQHF
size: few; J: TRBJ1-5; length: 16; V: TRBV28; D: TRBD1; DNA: TGTGCCAGCAACCCCCCAGGGGGCGCGGGCAATCAGCCCCAGCATTTT; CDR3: CASNPPGGAGNQPQHF
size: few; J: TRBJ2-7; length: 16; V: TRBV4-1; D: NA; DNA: TGCGCCAGCAGACCTGGGGTTGTCACACAACGGTACGAGCAGTACTTC; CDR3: CASRPGVVTQRYEQYF
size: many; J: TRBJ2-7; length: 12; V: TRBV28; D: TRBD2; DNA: TGTGCCAGCGCGAGACTAGCTAACGAGCAGTACTTC; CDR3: CASARLANEQYF
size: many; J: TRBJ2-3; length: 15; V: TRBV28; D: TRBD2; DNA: TGTGCCAGCAGCCAACTAGCGTTGAGCACAGATACGCAGTATTTT; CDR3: CASSQLALSTDTQYF
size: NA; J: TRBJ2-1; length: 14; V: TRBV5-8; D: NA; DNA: TGTGCCAGCAGCTTCGCGGGCCACTACAATGAGCAGTTCTTC; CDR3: CASSFAGHYNEQFF
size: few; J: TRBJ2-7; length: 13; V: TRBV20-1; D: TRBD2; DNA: TGCAGTGTCCCGGGACTAGCTCGCTACGAGCAGTACTTC; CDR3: CSVPGLARYEQYF
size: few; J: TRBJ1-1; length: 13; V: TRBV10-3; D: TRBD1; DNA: TGTGCCATCACCGGGACAGGGAACACTGAAGCTTTCTTT; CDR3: CAITGTGNTEAFF
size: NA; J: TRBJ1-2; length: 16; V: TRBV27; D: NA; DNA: TGTGCCAGCAGTCCCCTTCGAGAATACATAACTAATGGCTACACCTTC; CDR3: CASSPLREYITNGYTF
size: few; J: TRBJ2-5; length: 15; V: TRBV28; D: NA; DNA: TGTGCCAGCAGTTTATTGGCGAGCGTACGAGAGACCCAGTACTTC; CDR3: CASSLLASVRETQYF
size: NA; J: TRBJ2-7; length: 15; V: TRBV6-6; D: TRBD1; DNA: TGTGCCAGCAGTTATTCGGACAGGGGAGTCCACGAGCAGTACTTC; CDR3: CASSYSDRGVHEQYF
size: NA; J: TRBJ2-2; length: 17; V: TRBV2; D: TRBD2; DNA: TGTGCCAGCAGTGAAAGGGCTAGCGGGACGAACACCGGGGAGCTGTTTTTT; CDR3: CASSERASGTNTGELFF
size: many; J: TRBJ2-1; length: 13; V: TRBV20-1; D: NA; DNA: TGCAGTGCTAGGGACTCCCTTGACAATGAGCAGTTCTTC; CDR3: CSARDSLDNEQFF
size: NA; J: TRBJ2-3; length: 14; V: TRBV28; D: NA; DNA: TGTGCCAGCAGTTTTGCACAGAGCACAGATACGCAGTATTTT; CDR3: CASSFAQSTDTQYF
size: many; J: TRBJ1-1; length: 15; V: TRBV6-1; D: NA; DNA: TGTGCCAGCAGTCGACTGGGGGCAGTAACTACTGAAGCTTTCTTT; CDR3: CASSRLGAVTTEAFF
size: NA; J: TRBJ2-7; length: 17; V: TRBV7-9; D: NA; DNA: TGTGCCAGCAGCCGCGCGAGAGGGTCAGGGGATATCAACGAGCAGTACTTC; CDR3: CASSRARGSGDINEQYF
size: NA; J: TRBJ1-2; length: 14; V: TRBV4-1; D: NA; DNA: TGCGCCAGCAGCCCCCGAGGGTCAGGCGACGGCTACACCTTC; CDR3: CASSPRGSGDGYTF
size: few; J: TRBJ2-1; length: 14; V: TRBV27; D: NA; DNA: TGTGCCAGCAGTGGGCCCGTGGGGACCGTCCAGGAGTTCTTC; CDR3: CASSGPVGTVQEFF
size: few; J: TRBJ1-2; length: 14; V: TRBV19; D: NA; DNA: TGTGCCAGTAACCCCTCAGGGGCAAACTATGGCTACACCTTC; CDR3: CASNPSGANYGYTF
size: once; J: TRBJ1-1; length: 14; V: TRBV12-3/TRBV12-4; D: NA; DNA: TGTGCCAGCAGTTCGGCCCTATGGAACACTGAAGCTTTCTTT; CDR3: CASSSALWNTEAFF
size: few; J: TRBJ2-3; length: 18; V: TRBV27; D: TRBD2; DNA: TGTGCCAGCAGTTCGGGTAGCGGGAGGATGAGAATTTCCGATACGCAGTATTTT; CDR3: CASSSGSGRMRISDTQYF
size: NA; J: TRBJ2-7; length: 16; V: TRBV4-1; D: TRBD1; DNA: TGTGCCAGCAGTCCCCGTACCGGGACAGGGAGCCACGAGCAGTACTTC; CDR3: CASSPRTGTGSHEQYF
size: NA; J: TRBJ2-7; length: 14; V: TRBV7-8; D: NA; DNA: TGTACCAGCAGCTCCCAGGGAAGCTCCTACGAGCAGTACTTC; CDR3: CTSSSQGSSYEQYF